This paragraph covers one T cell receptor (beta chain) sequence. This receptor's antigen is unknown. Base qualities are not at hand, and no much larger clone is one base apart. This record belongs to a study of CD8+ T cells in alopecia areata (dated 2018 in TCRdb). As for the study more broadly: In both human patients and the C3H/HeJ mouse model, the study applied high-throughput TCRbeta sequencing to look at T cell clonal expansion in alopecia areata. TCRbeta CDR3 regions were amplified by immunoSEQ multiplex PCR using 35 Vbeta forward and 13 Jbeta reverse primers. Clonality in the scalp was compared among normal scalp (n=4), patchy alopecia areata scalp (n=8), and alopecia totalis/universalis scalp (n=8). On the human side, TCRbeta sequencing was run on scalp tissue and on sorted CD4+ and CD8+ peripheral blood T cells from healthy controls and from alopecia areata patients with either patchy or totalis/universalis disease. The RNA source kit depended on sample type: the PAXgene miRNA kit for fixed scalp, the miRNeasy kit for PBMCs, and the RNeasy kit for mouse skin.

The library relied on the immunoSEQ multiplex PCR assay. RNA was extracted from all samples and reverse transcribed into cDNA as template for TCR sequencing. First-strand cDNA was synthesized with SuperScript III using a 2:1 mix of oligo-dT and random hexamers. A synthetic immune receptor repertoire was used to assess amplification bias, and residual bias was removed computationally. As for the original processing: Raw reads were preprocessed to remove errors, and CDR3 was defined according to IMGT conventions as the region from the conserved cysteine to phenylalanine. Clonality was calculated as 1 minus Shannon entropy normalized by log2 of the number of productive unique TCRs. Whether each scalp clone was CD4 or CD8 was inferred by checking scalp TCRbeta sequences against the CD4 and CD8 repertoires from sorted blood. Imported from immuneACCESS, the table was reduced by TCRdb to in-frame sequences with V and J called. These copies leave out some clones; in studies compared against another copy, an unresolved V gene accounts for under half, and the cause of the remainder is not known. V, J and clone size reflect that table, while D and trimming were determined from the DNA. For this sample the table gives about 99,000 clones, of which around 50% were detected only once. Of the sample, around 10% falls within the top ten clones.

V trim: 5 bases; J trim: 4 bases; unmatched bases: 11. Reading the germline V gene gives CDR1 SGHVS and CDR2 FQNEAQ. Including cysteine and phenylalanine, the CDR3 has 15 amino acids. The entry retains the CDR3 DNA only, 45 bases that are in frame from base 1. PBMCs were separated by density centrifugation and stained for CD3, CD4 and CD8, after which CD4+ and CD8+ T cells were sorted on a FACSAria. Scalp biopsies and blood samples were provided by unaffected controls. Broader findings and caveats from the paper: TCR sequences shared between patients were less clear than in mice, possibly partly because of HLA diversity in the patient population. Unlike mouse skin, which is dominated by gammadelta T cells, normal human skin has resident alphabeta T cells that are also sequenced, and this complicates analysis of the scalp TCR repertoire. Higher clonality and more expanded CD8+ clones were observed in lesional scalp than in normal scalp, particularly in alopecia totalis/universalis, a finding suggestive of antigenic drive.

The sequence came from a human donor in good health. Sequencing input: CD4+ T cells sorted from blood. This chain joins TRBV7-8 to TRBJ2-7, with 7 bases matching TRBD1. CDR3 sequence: CASSLNKGAVYEQYF. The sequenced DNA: TGTGCCAGCAGCCTAAATAAGGGGGCGGTATACGAGCAGTACTTC.